This passage covers 26 T cell receptor beta chains from one sample sequenced in a study of T cell responses to AZD1222 COVID-19 vaccine. Assay used: immunoSEQ multiplex PCR; TCRdb lists only in-frame clones, some missing. The sample has around 130,000 clones, around 85% seen once. Material: peripheral blood, obtained on day 0 of AZD1222 vaccination. These receptors were obtained from an adult in good health.

The chain carries TRBV6-5 and TRBJ1-2, with 7 bases matching TRBD1. V lost 2 bases and J lost 4; bases outside the gene matches: 10. This CDR3 has 16 residues. Germline V gene data show CDR1 as MNHEY and CDR2 as SVGAGI. CDR3 bases: TGTGCCAGCAGTTACAGCTCCCGGGACAGTGTCTATGGCTACACCTTC. It encodes CASSYSSRDSVYGYTF.

The V and J genes are TRBV7-2 and TRBJ2-7; 9 bases map to TRBD1. J gave up 7 bases and V 5 bases, and 9 bases lay outside the gene matches. CDR1 is SGHTA, CDR2 FQGNSA, per germline. The length of the CDR3 is 14 residues. Here the CDR3 reads CASSLDRGTEEQYF. The DNA for the CDR3 is TGTGCCAGCAGCCTTGACAGGGGGACGGAAGAGCAGTACTTC. Full variable domain (remainder filled in from reference TRBV7-2 and TRBJ2-7): GAGVSQSPSNKVTEKGKDVELRCDPISGHTALYWYRQSLGQGLEFLIYFQGNSAPDKSGLPSDRFSAERTGGSVSTLTIQRTQQEDSAVYLCASSLDRGTEEQYFGPGTRLTVT.

The V and J genes are TRBV5-8 and TRBJ2-7, with 7 bases matching TRBD2. V lost 6 bases, J lost 10 bases, and 16 bases stayed unmatched. Germline V lookup: CDR1 SGHTS, CDR2 YDEGEE. The CDR3 spans 14 residues. CDR3 sequence reads: CASNLGEGLTKQYF. Here the CDR3 DNA reads TGTGCCAGCAACCTCGGGGAGGGGCTTACGAAACAGTACTTC. Looking up the rest from reference TRBV5-8 and TRBJ2-7 gives the full variable domain: EAGVTQSPTHLIKTRGQQATLRCSPISGHTSVYWYQQALGLGLQFLLWYDEGEERNRGNFPPRFSGRQFPNYSSELNVNALELEDSALYLCASNLGEGLTKQYFGPGTRLTVT.

The chain uses TRBV19 and TRBJ1-5; D is uncertain. Germline CDR1 is LNHDA and CDR2 is SQIVND (reference sequence). CDR3 length: 18 amino acids. Between the trimmed V and J ends, which lost 2 bases and 7 bases, there was a span of 24 bases. CDR3 sequence (DNA): TGTGCCAGTAGTATACCTTTCCCCCGAACGGGGTTTGGCCAGCCCCAGCATTTT. Encoded protein: CASSIPFPRTGFGQPQHF.

The chain couples TRBV7-8 to TRBJ1-3; possibly TRBD1 for D (5 bases). This CDR3 spans 15 amino acids. Germline loops: CDR1 SGHVS, CDR2 FQNEAQ. V gave up 4 bases and J gave up 5 bases, with 15 bases separating them. The CDR3 coding sequence is TGTGCCAGCAGCTCTGATCCGGGGGAGAGAAACACCATATATTTT. It encodes CASSSDPGERNTIYF.

This chain uses TRBV30 with TRBJ1-2; D might be TRBD1 (5 bases). The germline gives CDR1 GTSNPN, CDR2 SVGIG (reference sequence). With 3 bases removed from V and 4 bases from J, the gap between germline ends came to 15 bases. The CDR3 has 14 residues. CDR3 sequence: CAWRTLARGYGYTF. The CDR3 coding sequence is TGTGCCTGGAGGACCCTCGCAAGGGGCTATGGCTACACCTTC. Filled out from reference TRBV30 and TRBJ1-2, the complete variable domain reads SQTIHQWPATLVQPVGSPLSLECTVEGTSNPNLYWYRQAAGRGLQLLFYSVGIGQISSEVPQNLSASRPQDRQFILSSKKLLLSDSGFYLCAWRTLARGYGYTFGSGTRLTVV.

The rearrangement joins TRBV29-1 to TRBJ1-2, with 7 bases lining up with TRBD1. This CDR3 contains 14 residues. Losses at the gene ends were 1 base for V and 7 bases for J; bases not matched to a gene: 9. Germline-derived CDR1 and CDR2 are SQVTM and ANQGSEA. The CDR3 DNA sequence: TGCAGCGTTGAAGGGACAGACAGGGTCGGTGGCTACACCTTC. Its protein is CSVEGTDRVGGYTF. The full variable domain, with the rest looked up from reference TRBV29-1 and TRBJ1-2, is SAVISQKPSRDICQRGTSLTIQCQVDSQVTMMFWYRQQPGQSLTLIATANQGSEATYESGFVIDKFPISRPNLTFSTLTVSNMSPEDSSIYLCSVEGTDRVGGYTFGSGTRLTVV.

The CDR3 reads CAWSVGSGNTIYF. The CDR3 DNA reads as TGTGCCTGGAGTGTAGGCTCTGGAAACACCATATATTTT. The V and J genes are TRBV30 and TRBJ1-3; no clear D. The CDR3 has 13 amino acids. Trimming left V 0 bases short and J 0 bases short, with 3 bases between. The germline V gene has CDR1 GTSNPN and CDR2 SVGIG (reference sequence).

In this sample, this clone turned up once. The rearrangement uses TRBV5-4 and TRBJ2-2; TRBD2 aligns across 14 bases. Germline lookup yields CDR1 SGHNT and CDR2 YYREEE (reference sequence). The CDR3 runs to 18 residues. With 0 bases clipped from V and 1 base from J, the junction kept 2 bases outside the gene matches. The CDR3 protein is CASSLGTSGRRNTGELFF. CDR3 DNA: TGTGCCAGCAGCTTGGGGACTAGCGGGAGGAGGAACACCGGGGAGCTGTTTTTT.

The chain carries TRBV7-3 and TRBJ2-5; perhaps TRBD1 as D (6 bases). The CDR3 length is 14 residues. CDR1 and CDR2 (germline): SGHTA, FQGTGA. With 7 bases removed from V and 2 bases from J, the gap between germline ends came to 14 bases. The CDR3 protein is CASTPDSFQETQYF. The CDR3 DNA is TGTGCCAGCACCCCGGACAGTTTTCAAGAGACCCAGTACTTC.

About this clone: The junction and the germline gene differ at one end; a read error may be behind it. The gene calls are TRBV7-2 and TRBJ2-1, with D possibly TRBD2 on 5 matching bases. Germline CDR1 SGHTA, CDR2 FQGNSA. The CDR3 sequence is 12 residues long. Here the CDR3 DNA reads TGTGCCAGCAGCTTACTAGCACGACTATGGGTCTTC. Protein product: CASSLLARLWVF.

The chain's CDR3 is CASSRTGSYNEQFF. In DNA, the CDR3 is TGTGCCAGCAGTAGGACCGGCTCCTACAATGAGCAGTTCTTC. V and J are TRBV2 and TRBJ2-1; the D is unclear. The CDR3 is 14 residues long. The ends were cut back, 5 bases at V and 0 bases at J, with 8 bases in the middle. Germline V CDR1 and CDR2: SNHLY, FYNNEI. Using reference TRBV2 and TRBJ2-1 for the parts outside the CDR3, the full variable domain is EPEVTQTPSHQVTQMGQEVILRCVPISNHLYFYWYRQILGQKVEFLVSFYNNEISEKSEIFDDQFSVERPDGSNFTLKIRSTKLEDSAMYFCASSRTGSYNEQFFGPGTRLTVL.

The chain joins TRBV9 to TRBJ2-1, with 9 bases matching TRBD2. CDR1 SGDLS and CDR2 YYNGEE come from the germline V gene. The CDR3 is made up of 16 amino acids. Trimming cost V 0 bases and J 8 bases; bases outside gene matches: 9. In DNA form, the CDR3 reads TGTGCCAGCAGCGTAGTGCTAGCGGGGAGGAAGGATGAGCAGTTCTTC. Its translation is CASSVVLAGRKDEQFF.

The chain couples TRBV11-2 to TRBJ2-5; 8 bases line up with TRBD1. This CDR3 has 15 amino acids. The V segment lost 8 bases and the J segment 3 bases; nucleotides outside the gene matches: 11. Germline CDR1 and CDR2: SGHAT and FQNNGV. In DNA, the CDR3 is TGTGCCAGCGGTTCCTCCAGGGGGCGCGAAGAGACCCAGTACTTC. Encoded protein: CASGSSRGREETQYF. The full variable domain, with the rest looked up from reference TRBV11-2 and TRBJ2-5, is EAGVAQSPRYKIIEKRQSVAFWCNPISGHATLYWYQQILGQGPKLLIQFQNNGVVDDSQLPKDRFSAERLKGVDSTLKIQPAKLEDSAVYLCASGSSRGREETQYFGPGTRLLVL.

V is TRBV11-3 and J is TRBJ1-1; no clear D gene. The CDR3 covers 17 residues. V was pared by 0 bases and J by 4 bases, with 18 bases between. Germline CDR1 and CDR2: SGHNT and YENEEA. The CDR3: CASSLDGRPPGFTEAFF. CDR3 nucleotide sequence: TGTGCCAGCAGCTTAGATGGGAGGCCACCGGGGTTCACTGAAGCTTTCTTT.

In its sample, this clone was seen a few times. One junction end disagrees with the germline gene, perhaps due to a read error. The chain joins TRBV5-6 to TRBJ1-2; D unresolved. The CDR3 is made up of 9 amino acids. CDR1 is SGHDT, CDR2 YYEEEE, per germline. The chain's CDR3 is CASSSPGAF. The CDR3 DNA is TGTGCCAGCAGTTCCCCCGGGGCCTTC.

This clone was detected once. The CDR3 coding sequence is TGTGCCAGCAGCCAAGCGGGAGGCTTTTCCTACGAGCAGTACTTC. Protein: CASSQAGGFSYEQYF. The rearrangement joins TRBV14 to TRBJ2-7, with 7 bases lining up with TRBD2. CDR3 length equals 15 residues. Germline V gene sequence: CDR1 SGHDN, CDR2 FVKESK. Trimming at V came to 1 base and at J to 1 base, leaving 4 bases not matched to a gene.

The chain joins TRBV30 to TRBJ1-4, with a weak D call TRBD1 (6 bases). V was trimmed by 0 bases and J by 0 bases, leaving 11 bases between them. CDR3 length: 16 residues. Germline V gene sequence: CDR1 GTSNPN, CDR2 SVGIG (reference sequence). CDR3 nucleotides: TGTGCCTGGAGTGTAAACAGGGCCGCAACTAATGAAAAACTGTTTTTT. Translating it yields CAWSVNRAATNEKLFF.

The chain couples TRBV3-1 (or the pseudogene TRBV3-2) to TRBJ1-5; possible D gene TRBD1, 6 bases. Trimming shortened V by 0 bases and J by 2 bases, and 14 bases separated the two germline ends. This CDR3 has 17 amino acids. CDR1 is LGHDT and CDR2 is YNNKEL in the germline V gene (reference sequence). The CDR3 DNA sequence: TGTGCCAGCAGCCAAGATCCTCGTGCAGGGGGCAATCAGCCCCAGCATTTT. This codes for CASSQDPRAGGNQPQHF.

Details on this clone: The junction shows a germline mismatch at one end, possibly a read error. The CDR3 bases are TGTGCCCGCAGCGGGGGGGGCTATGGCTACACCTTC. Translating gives CARSGGGYGYTF. V gene TRBV9 combines with J gene TRBJ1-2, with D tentatively TRBD1 (5 bases). Germline V gene lookup returns CDR1 SGDLS and CDR2 YYNGEE. The CDR3 covers 12 residues.

V is TRBV18 and J is TRBJ1-2, with D maybe TRBD1 (5 bases). The V gene lost 6 bases and the J gene lost 3 bases, with 11 bases spanning the gap. The V gene's germline CDR1 is KGHSH and CDR2 LQKENI. The CDR3 contains 13 residues. CDR3 coding DNA: TGTGCCAGCTCCCAGGGAGGGTACTATGGCTACACCTTC. This codes for CASSQGGYYGYTF. Looking up the rest from reference TRBV18 and TRBJ1-2 gives the full variable domain: NAGVMQNPRHLVRRRGQEARLRCSPMKGHSHVYWYRQLPEEGLKFMVYLQKENIIDESGMPKERFSAEFPKEGPSILRIQQVVRGDSAAYFCASSQGGYYGYTFGSGTRLTVV.

J is TRBJ2-7 and V is TRBV11-3; 7 positions agree with TRBD1. V shed 4 bases and J 4 bases; nucleotides not matched to a gene: 10. This CDR3 is 15 amino acids long. CDR1 and CDR2 from the germline V gene are SGHNT and YENEEA. Written as DNA, the CDR3 is TGTGCCAGCAGCTATCTCCGACAGGGTAGTTACGAGCAGTACTTC. Translating gives CASSYLRQGSYEQYF.

The CDR3 DNA reads as TGCAGCGTTGGGGGGCTGGTGAACACTGAAGCTTTCTTT. Its translation is CSVGGLVNTEAFF. The chain employs TRBV29-1 and TRBJ1-1, with a possible D match to TRBD1 (6 bases). The CDR3 has 13 residues. The V and J ends lost 4 bases and 0 bases respectively, with 9 bases between them. Germline-derived CDR1 and CDR2 are SQVTM and ANQGSEA.

The chain is built from TRBV9 and TRBJ1-1; D possibly corresponds to TRBD1 (5 bases). The germline V gene has CDR1 SGDLS and CDR2 YYNGEE. Trimming shortened V by 0 bases and J by 5 bases, and 8 bases separated the two germline ends. The CDR3 length is 13 residues. The CDR3 loop is CASSVVRVTEAFF. The CDR3 DNA follows: TGTGCCAGCAGCGTAGTCAGGGTAACTGAAGCTTTCTTT.

The V gene is TRBV18, the J gene TRBJ1-4, with D maybe TRBD1 (5 bases). The CDR3 totals 15 residues. The germline V and J ends were trimmed by 2 bases and 5 bases, with 12 bases remaining between them. CDR1 and CDR2 (germline): KGHSH, LQKENI. CDR3 sequence reads: CASSPRAGRNEKLFF. The CDR3 nucleotides are TGTGCCAGCTCACCAAGGGCAGGGAGGAATGAAAAACTGTTTTTT. Full variable domain (missing parts from reference TRBV18 and TRBJ1-4): NAGVMQNPRHLVRRRGQEARLRCSPMKGHSHVYWYRQLPEEGLKFMVYLQKENIIDESGMPKERFSAEFPKEGPSILRIQQVVRGDSAAYFCASSPRAGRNEKLFFGSGTQLSVL.

The genes are TRBV27 and TRBJ2-6; D assignment may be TRBD1 or TRBD2 (5 bases each). V was clipped by 5 bases and J by 4 bases, with 12 bases between them. Germline values: CDR1 MNHEY, CDR2 SMNVEV (reference sequence). This CDR3 has 15 residues. In DNA form, the CDR3 reads TGTGCCAGCAGTGTTTTGGGGACCGGGGCCAACGTCCTGACTTTC. Its translation: CASSVLGTGANVLTF.